This T cell receptor (beta chain) is from a study of radiation and T cells in renal cell carcinoma. Study-wide results and caveats: In nephrectomy-only tumors, top 100 clonotypes averaged approximately 40%, versus approximately 50% irradiated. Dominant CDR3 motifs occupied more repertoire in irradiated than control tumors.

Clones were sequenced by immunoSEQ multiplex PCR, and TCRdb holds only the in-frame ones, with some missing. The data hold some 8,400 clones, with 55% to 80% observed a single time. Trimming shortened V by 5 bases and J by 4 bases, and 11 bases separated the two germline ends. CDR1 SGHTA and CDR2 FQGNSA come from the germline V gene. This CDR3 is 14 amino acids long. Turning to this clone: Its antigen is as yet unknown.

Treatment of the sample: treatment-naive control, cytoreductive nephrectomy. Control tumors came from treatment-naive patients without prior radiation. Sequenced control tumors were from roughly 10 males and several females, median age roughly 61. Source: tumor tissue, taken from a patient whose treatment was nephrectomy without radiotherapy. The source of this sequence is a man aged 55 to 70 with renal cell carcinoma. The V call is TRBV7-2, the J call TRBJ2-2; a possible D gene is TRBD1 (6 bases). The CDR3 nucleotides are TGTGCCAGCAGCCAGAGACAGGTCACCGGGGAGCTGTTTTTT. Its protein product is CASSQRQVTGELFF. Drawing the rest from reference TRBV7-2 and TRBJ2-2, the complete variable domain is GAGVSQSPSNKVTEKGKDVELRCDPISGHTALYWYRQSLGQGLEFLIYFQGNSAPDKSGLPSDRFSAERTGGSVSTLTIQRTQQEDSAVYLCASSQRQVTGELFFGEGSRLTVL.